The rows below give T cell receptor beta chains drawn from one sample of a study of blood T cell repertoires in COVID-19. Profiled with immunoSEQ multiplex PCR; TCRdb holds only in-frame clones, not every one. The table records roughly 320,000 clones, roughly 85% of them present only once. What was sequenced was peripheral blood. The receptors shown here come from a human donor in a cohort sampled during active COVID-19. The CDR3 runs from the conserved cysteine through the conserved F or W. A D gene is named only where the DNA matches it firmly. Clone size is stated in some rows and not others, as once, few, many or a class when expanded.

-	TRBJ1-6	TRBV5-1	-	CASKSSSYNSPLHF	TGCGCCAGCAAGTCGAGCTCCTATAATTCACCCCTCCACTTT
-	TRBJ2-6	TRBV5-1	-	CASSFRMAAGANVLTF	TGCGCCAGCAGTTTCAGGATGGCAGCTGGGGCCAACGTCCTGACTTTC
-	TRBJ1-2	TRBV19	-	CASSIDRADYGYTF	TGTGCCAGTAGTATAGATCGAGCCGACTATGGCTACACCTTC
-	TRBJ2-7	TRBV24-1	TRBD2	CATSDGLAPTYEQYF	TGTGCCACCAGTGATGGACTAGCGCCTACCTACGAGCAGTACTTC
few	TRBJ1-3	TRBV7-3	-	CASSLSPSGNTIYF	TGTGCCAGCAGCTTGAGTCCCTCTGGAAACACCATATATTTT
few	TRBJ1-2	TRBV27	TRBD1	CASPRTGSDPNYGYTF	TGTGCCAGCCCAAGGACAGGGAGTGATCCTAACTATGGCTACACCTTC
-	TRBJ1-4	TRBV6-6	TRBD1	CASSTKTGGNEKLFF	TGTGCCAGCAGTACTAAGACAGGGGGCAATGAAAAACTGTTTTTT
-	TRBJ2-7	TRBV7-6	TRBD1	CASSLRTGGSYEQYF	TGTGCCAGCAGCTTACGGACAGGAGGATCCTACGAGCAGTACTTC
-	TRBJ2-5	TRBV7-8	TRBD1	CASRFQTGLVETQYF	TGTGCCAGCAGATTTCAGACAGGGTTGGTAGAGACCCAGTACTTC
-	TRBJ1-2	TRBV6-1	-	CASSEQNIGYTF	TGTGCCAGCAGTGAACAGAACATCGGCTACACCTTC
-	TRBJ1-2	TRBV7-9	TRBD1	CASSSFRQGPDGYTF	TGTGCCAGCAGCTCATTCCGACAGGGTCCGGATGGCTACACCTTC
-	TRBJ1-2	TRBV3-1/TRBV3-2	-	CASSQDSGIYGYTF	TGTGCCAGCAGCCAAGATTCGGGGATCTATGGCTACACCTTC
-	TRBJ1-1	TRBV5-1	-	CASSWGQGYDTEAFF	TGCGCCAGCAGCTGGGGCCAAGGGTACGACACTGAAGCTTTCTTT
-	TRBJ1-2	TRBV5-8	-	CASSFNRANYGYTF	TGTGCCAGCAGCTTCAACAGGGCCAACTATGGCTACACCTTC
-	TRBJ2-5	TRBV7-9	-	CASSWTPRAAQETQYF	TGTGCCAGCAGCTGGACACCACGAGCCGCCCAAGAGACCCAGTACTTC
once	TRBJ2-1	TRBV4-2	TRBD2	CASSQEGLAYEQFF	TGTGCCAGCAGCCAAGAGGGACTAGCCTATGAGCAGTTCTTC
-	TRBJ2-2	TRBV2	TRBD1	CASSDMGTGWGTGELFF	TGTGCCAGCAGTGATATGGGGACAGGGTGGGGCACCGGGGAGCTGTTTTTT
once	TRBJ2-3	TRBV2	-	CATDLALSTDTQYF	TGTGCCACAGACCTAGCTCTGAGCACAGATACGCAGTATTTT
once	TRBJ1-4	TRBV28	TRBD1	CASIGGTNEKLFF	TGTGCCAGCATAGGGGGCACTAATGAAAAACTGTTTTTT
-	TRBJ1-5	TRBV19	-	CASSRDGLRPQHF	TGTGCCAGTAGCCGCGACGGGTTGAGGCCCCAGCATTTT
-	TRBJ1-5	TRBV27	-	CASSPFGVAQPQHF	TGTGCCAGCAGTCCCTTTGGTGTGGCCCAGCCCCAGCATTTT
-	TRBJ1-2	TRBV19	-	CASTAGHLNYGYTF	TGTGCCAGTACAGCGGGACACCTTAACTATGGCTACACCTTC
-	TRBJ1-3	TRBV5-1	TRBD1	CASSPDRAGNTIYF	TGCGCCAGCAGCCCCGACAGGGCTGGAAACACCATATATTTT
few	TRBJ1-2	TRBV11-2	-	CASSGQPGLSGYTF	TGTGCCAGCAGCGGACAACCGGGACTCTCTGGCTACACCTTC
once	TRBJ1-5	TRBV24-1	-	CATSDSGTPHQPQHF	TGTGCCACCAGTGACTCCGGGACTCCCCATCAGCCCCAGCATTTT
-	TRBJ2-3	TRBV3-1/TRBV3-2	TRBD2	CASSQAVIAGESSTDTQYF	TGTGCCAGCAGCCAAGCTGTAATAGCGGGGGAATCTAGCACAGATACGCAGTATTTT
-	TRBJ1-1	TRBV4-2	TRBD1	CASSQGTGGGRTEAFF	TGTGCCAGCAGCCAAGGGACAGGGGGCGGTAGGACTGAAGCTTTCTTT